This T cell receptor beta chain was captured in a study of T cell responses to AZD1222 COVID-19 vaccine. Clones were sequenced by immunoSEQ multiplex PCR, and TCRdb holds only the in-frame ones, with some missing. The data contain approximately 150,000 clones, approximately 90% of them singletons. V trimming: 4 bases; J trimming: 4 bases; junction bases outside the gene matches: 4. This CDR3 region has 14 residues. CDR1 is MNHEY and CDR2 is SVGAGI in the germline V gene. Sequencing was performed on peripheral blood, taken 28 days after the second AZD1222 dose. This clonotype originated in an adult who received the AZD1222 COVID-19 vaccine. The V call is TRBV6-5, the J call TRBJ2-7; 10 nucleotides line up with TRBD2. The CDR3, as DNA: TGTGCCAGCAGTTTTAGCGGGAGGCGATACGAGCAGTACTTC. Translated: CASSFSGRRYEQYF.